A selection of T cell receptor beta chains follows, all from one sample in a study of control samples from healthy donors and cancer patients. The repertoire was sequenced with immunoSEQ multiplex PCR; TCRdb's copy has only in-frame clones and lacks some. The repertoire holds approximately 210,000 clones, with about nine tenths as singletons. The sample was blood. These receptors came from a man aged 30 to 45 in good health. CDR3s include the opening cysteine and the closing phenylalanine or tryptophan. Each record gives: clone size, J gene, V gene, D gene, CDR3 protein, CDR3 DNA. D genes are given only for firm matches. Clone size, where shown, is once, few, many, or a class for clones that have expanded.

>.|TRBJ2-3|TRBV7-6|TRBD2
CASSLGFGTSSTDTQYF
TGTGCCAGCAGCTTAGGTTTCGGGACTAGTAGCACAGATACGCAGTATTTT
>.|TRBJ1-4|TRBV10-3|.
CAISENPPDGNEKLFF
TGTGCCATCAGTGAGAATCCCCCGGACGGTAATGAAAAACTGTTTTTT
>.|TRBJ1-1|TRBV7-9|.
CASSLGMGRDTEAFF
TGTGCCAGCAGCTTAGGGATGGGCAGGGACACTGAAGCTTTCTTT
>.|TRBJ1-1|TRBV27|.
CASSSRGGVVNTEAFF
TGTGCCAGCAGTTCAAGGGGGGGTGTGGTGAACACTGAAGCTTTCTTT
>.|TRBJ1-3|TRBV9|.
CASSTPRRGGLRGNTIYF
TGTGCCAGCAGCACACCCCGGAGAGGGGGGCTGCGTGGAAACACCATATATTTT
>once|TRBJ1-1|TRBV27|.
CASSAMGRGGTEAFF
TGTGCCAGCAGTGCCATGGGCAGGGGCGGCACTGAAGCTTTCTTT
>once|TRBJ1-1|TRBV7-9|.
CASAGDRNTEAFF
TGTGCCAGCGCGGGAGACAGAAACACTGAAGCTTTCTTT
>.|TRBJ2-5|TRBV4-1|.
CASSHFRWETQYF
TGCGCCAGCAGCCATTTTCGCTGGGAGACCCAGTACTTC
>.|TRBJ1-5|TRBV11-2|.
CASSLVQVSQPQHF
TGTGCCAGCAGCTTAGTGCAGGTGAGCCAGCCCCAGCATTTT
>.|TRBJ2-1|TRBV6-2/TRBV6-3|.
CASSYNTGEQFF
TGTGCCAGCAGTTACAACACAGGGGAGCAGTTCTTC
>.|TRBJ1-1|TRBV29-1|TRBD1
CSVSLTGMGTEAFF
TGCAGCGTTTCCCTGACAGGGATGGGCACTGAAGCTTTCTTT
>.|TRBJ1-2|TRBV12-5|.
CASGRDYGYTF
TGTGCTAGTGGCCGGGACTATGGCTACACCTTC
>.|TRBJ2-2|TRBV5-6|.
CASIRRGGFTGELFF
TGTGCCAGCATCCGAAGGGGTGGGTTCACCGGGGAGCTGTTTTTT
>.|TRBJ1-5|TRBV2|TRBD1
CASSDPGTGLQPQHF
TGTGCCAGCAGTGACCCCGGGACAGGGCTTCAGCCCCAGCATTTT
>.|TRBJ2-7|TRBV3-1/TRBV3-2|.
CASSPGSGAIPKYF
TGTGCCAGCAGCCCCGGATCCGGGGCCATACCTAAGTACTTC
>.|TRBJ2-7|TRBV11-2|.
CASSLDPTAYYEQYF
TGTGCCAGCAGCTTAGACCCCACAGCCTACTACGAGCAGTACTTC
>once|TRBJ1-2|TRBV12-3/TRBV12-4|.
CASSYLYGYTF
TGTGCCAGCAGTTACCTCTATGGCTACACCTTC
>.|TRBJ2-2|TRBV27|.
CASSRDLSNTGELFF
TGTGCCAGCAGTCGGGACCTTTCGAACACCGGGGAGCTGTTTTTT
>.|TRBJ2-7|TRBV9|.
CASSRMGISYEQYF
TGTGCCAGCAGTCGGATGGGTATCTCCTACGAGCAGTACTTC
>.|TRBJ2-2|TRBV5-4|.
CASSLGAGELFF
TGTGCCAGCAGCTTGGGAGCCGGGGAGCTGTTTTTT
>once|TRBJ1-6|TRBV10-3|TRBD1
CAISESGTANSPLHF
TGTGCCATCAGTGAGTCGGGGACAGCTAATTCACCCCTCCACTTT
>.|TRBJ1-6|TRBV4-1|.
CASSPTVGGNSPLHF
TGCGCCAGCAGCCCAACCGTCGGGGGTAATTCACCCCTCCACTTT
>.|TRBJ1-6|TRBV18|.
CASSPQNHYNSPLHF
TGTGCCAGCTCACCACAGAACCACTATAATTCACCCCTCCACTTT
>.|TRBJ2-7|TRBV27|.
CASSFGREFYEQYF
TGTGCCAGCAGTTTTGGAAGAGAATTCTACGAGCAGTACTTC
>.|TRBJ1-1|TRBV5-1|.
CASSLDRDAEAFF
TGCGCCAGCAGCTTGGACAGGGACGCTGAAGCTTTCTTT
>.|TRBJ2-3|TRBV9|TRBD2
CASSVSSGVYSTDTQYF
TGTGCCAGCAGCGTCTCGAGCGGGGTATATAGCACAGATACGCAGTATTTT
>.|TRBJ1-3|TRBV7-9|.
CASSLVGPRGNTIYF
TGTGCCAGCAGCTTAGTCGGGCCTCGTGGAAACACCATATATTTT
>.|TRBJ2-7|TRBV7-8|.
CASSSSWTLSYEQYF
TGTGCCAGCAGCAGCAGCTGGACACTCTCCTACGAGCAGTACTTC
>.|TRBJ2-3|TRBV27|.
CASSSRDSYTDTQYF
TGTGCCAGCAGTTCCCGGGACTCCTACACAGATACGCAGTATTTT
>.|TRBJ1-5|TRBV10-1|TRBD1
CASSGTGGNQPQHF
TGCGCCAGTTCCGGGACAGGGGGCAATCAGCCCCAGCATTTT
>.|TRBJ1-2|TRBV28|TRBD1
CASRSGQGAGYGYTF
TGTGCCAGCAGGTCGGGACAGGGGGCGGGCTATGGCTACACCTTC
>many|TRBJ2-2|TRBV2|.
CASSAEGSNTGELFF
TGTGCCAGCAGTGCGGAGGGATCGAACACCGGGGAGCTGTTTTTT
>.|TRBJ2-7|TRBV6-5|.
CASSYSAGRGYEQYF
TGTGCCAGCAGTTACTCCGCTGGGAGAGGCTACGAGCAGTACTTC
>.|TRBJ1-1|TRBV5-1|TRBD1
CASSWTGATEAFF
TGCGCCAGCAGCTGGACAGGGGCCACTGAAGCTTTCTTT
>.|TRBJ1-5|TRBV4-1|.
CASSQPGFGNQPQHF
TGCGCCAGCAGCCAACCAGGGTTCGGCAATCAGCCCCAGCATTTT
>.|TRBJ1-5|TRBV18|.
CASSPFSLDNSNQPQHF
TGTGCCAGCTCACCCTTCTCGCTTGACAATAGCAATCAGCCCCAGCATTTT
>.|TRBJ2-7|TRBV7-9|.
CASSLNQGGGQEQYF
TGTGCCAGCAGCTTAAATCAGGGAGGTGGTCAAGAGCAGTACTTC
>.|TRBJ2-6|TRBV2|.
CATSGANVLTF
TGTGCCACCTCTGGGGCCAACGTCCTGACTTTC
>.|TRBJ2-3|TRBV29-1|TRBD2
CSVDSGEGTDTQYF
TGCAGCGTTGATAGCGGGGAGGGCACAGATACGCAGTATTTT
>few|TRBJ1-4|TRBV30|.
CAWSPQGRVREKLFF
TGTGCCTGGAGCCCTCAAGGCCGGGTGAGAGAAAAACTGTTTTTT
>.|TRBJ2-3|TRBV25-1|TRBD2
CASRGSGGSGTDTQYF
TGTGCCAGCAGGGGTAGCGGGGGTTCCGGCACAGATACGCAGTATTTT
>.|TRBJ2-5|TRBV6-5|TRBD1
CASSYLGTGQRETQYF
TGTGCCAGCAGTTACCTAGGGACAGGCCAAAGGGAGACCCAGTACTTC
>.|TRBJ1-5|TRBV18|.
CASSPSADQPQHF
TGTGCCAGCTCACCAAGCGCGGATCAGCCCCAGCATTTT
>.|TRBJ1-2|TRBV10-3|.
CAISGQTGVDYGYTF
TGTGCCATCAGTGGCCAGACAGGAGTCGACTATGGCTACACCTTC
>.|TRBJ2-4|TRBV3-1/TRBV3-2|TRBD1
CASSHTGAADIQYF
TGTGCCAGCAGCCACACAGGGGCCGCGGACATTCAGTACTTC
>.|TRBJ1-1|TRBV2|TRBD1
CASRRDSTEAFF
TGTGCCAGCAGAAGGGACAGCACTGAAGCTTTCTTT
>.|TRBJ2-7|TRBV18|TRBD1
CASSPNPGQGDSEQYF
TGTGCCAGCTCACCAAACCCGGGACAGGGGGATAGCGAGCAGTACTTC
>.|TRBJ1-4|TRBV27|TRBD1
CASSARTGEKLFF
TGTGCCAGCAGTGCAAGGACAGGGGAAAAACTGTTTTTT
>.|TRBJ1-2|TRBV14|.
CASSQDPIGGRSYGYTF
TGTGCCAGCAGCCAAGACCCGATCGGGGGAAGGAGCTATGGCTACACCTTC